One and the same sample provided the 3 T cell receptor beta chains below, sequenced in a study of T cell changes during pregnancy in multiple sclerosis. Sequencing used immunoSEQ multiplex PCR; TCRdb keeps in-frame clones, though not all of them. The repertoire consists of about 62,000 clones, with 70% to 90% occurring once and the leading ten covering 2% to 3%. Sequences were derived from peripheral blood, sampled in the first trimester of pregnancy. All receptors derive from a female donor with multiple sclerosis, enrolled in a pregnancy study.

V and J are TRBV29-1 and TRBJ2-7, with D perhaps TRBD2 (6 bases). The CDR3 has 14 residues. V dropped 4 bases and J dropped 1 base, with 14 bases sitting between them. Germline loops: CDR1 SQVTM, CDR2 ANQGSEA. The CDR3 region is CSVGGRSASYEQYF. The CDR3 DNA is TGCAGCGTTGGGGGGAGGTCAGCTTCCTACGAGCAGTACTTC.

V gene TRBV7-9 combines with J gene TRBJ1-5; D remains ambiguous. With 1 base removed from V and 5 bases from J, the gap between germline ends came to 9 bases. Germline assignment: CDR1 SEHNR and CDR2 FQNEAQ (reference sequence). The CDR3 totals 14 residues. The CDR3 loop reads CASSLVDRDQPQHF. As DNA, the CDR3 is TGTGCCAGCAGCTTAGTAGATCGGGATCAGCCCCAGCATTTT.

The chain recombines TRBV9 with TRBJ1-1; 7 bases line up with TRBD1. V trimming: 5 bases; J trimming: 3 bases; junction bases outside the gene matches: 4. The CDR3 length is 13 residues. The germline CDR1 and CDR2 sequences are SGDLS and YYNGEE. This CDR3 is CASRPTGDTEAFF. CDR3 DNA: TGTGCCAGCAGGCCTACAGGGGACACTGAAGCTTTCTTT.